This TCR beta chain stems from a study of T cell repertoires in cytomegalovirus infection. This clonotype was found many times. Its antigen is not known. TCRdb reprocessed the reads via MiXCR and lists one record per CDR3 protein. The repertoire consists of approximately 770,000 distinct CDR3 sequences, with 25% to 30% occurring once and the leading ten covering 10% to 15%. Germline CDR1 is SGHVS and CDR2 is FNYEAQ. With V trimmed by 3 bases and J by 5 bases, 8 bases remained unmatched. CDR3 size: 15 residues. This receptor was taken from a human donor in good health (CMV status not recorded). Some clones in this sample may be carry-over from other donors' samples. The chain joins TRBV7-6 to TRBJ2-3; TRBD2 aligns across 7 bases. The sample here was cultured CD8+ T cells from PBMCs, taken from culture after CMV antigen stimulation. This CDR3 is CASSLRREGKDTQYF. The CDR3 region has the DNA TGTGCCAGCAGCTTGCGAAGGGAGGGTAAAGATACGCAGTATTTT.